The 31 T cell receptor beta chains in this list originate from one sample, sequenced in a study of T cells expressing NK-cell markers. TCRdb reprocessed the 5' RACE reads, with one entry per CDR3 protein and no DNA. There are roughly 350,000 distinct CDR3 sequences in the sample, with roughly 5.2% held by the top ten. The sequenced material came from blood T cells: a sorted CD56 or NKG2C T cell subset, CD4+ or CD8+ T cells, or bulk PBMC T cells (not recorded which). The receptor source for this set is a man aged 18-70 years in good health.

The chain joins TRBV12-3 or TRBV12-4 to TRBJ2-7; the D call from TCRdb, TRBD2, cannot be confirmed without DNA. CDR3 length: 15 residues. The chain's CDR3 is CASSLASGGPWEQYF.

The chain links TRBV14 to TRBJ2-7; the TCRdb call, TRBD1, lacks DNA for checking. Germline assignment: CDR1 SGHDN and CDR2 FVKESK. The CDR3 is 15 amino acids. This CDR3 reads CASSPYRTVDREQYF.

This chain uses TRBV5-1 with TRBJ1-2. CDR3 size: 13 residues. Germline V lookup: CDR1 SGHRS, CDR2 YFSETQ. CDR3 in amino acids: CASREVEVGGYTF.

This chain joins TRBV28 and TRBJ2-2; with no DNA, the TCRdb D assignment of TRBD1 cannot be verified. The CDR3 contains 15 residues. Germline loops: CDR1 MDHEN, CDR2 SYDVKM. CDR3 region: CASSPPGAYTGELFF.

The chain couples TRBV4-2 to TRBJ2-7; TCRdb gives TRBD1 as the D gene, but with no DNA this cannot be confirmed. Germline V gene lookup returns CDR1 LGHNA and CDR2 YNFKEQ. The CDR3 sequence is 15 residues long. CDR3 residues: CASSTRQGTSNEQYF.

The chain uses TRBV5-1 and TRBJ2-7; TCRdb outputs TRBD2, but without DNA this stays unchecked. Germline CDR1 SGHRS, CDR2 YFSETQ. CDR3 length: 15 residues. The CDR3 is CASSLAAGVFYEQYF.

This sequence joins TRBV12-3 or TRBV12-4 and TRBJ1-4; TCRdb's D call of TRBD1 is untestable without DNA. The CDR3 consists of 15 residues. The CDR3: CASRKAGAVSEKLFF.

The rearrangement uses TRBV6-5 and TRBJ1-1. CDR3 length equals 13 residues. Germline V gene sequence: CDR1 MNHEY, CDR2 SVGAGI. This CDR3 is CASSSTLNTEAFF.

The chain links TRBV6-1 to TRBJ2-7; without DNA, the TCRdb call of TRBD1 cannot be checked. The CDR3 consists of 15 residues. CDR1 and CDR2 (germline): MNHNS, SASEGT. The CDR3 loop reads CASRPDRERTYEQYF.

This sequence joins TRBV6-1 and TRBJ1-1; as DNA is missing, the TRBD1 call by TCRdb cannot be tested. The CDR3 covers 14 residues. Germline CDR1 reads MNHNS; CDR2 reads SASEGT. This chain's CDR3 is CASSPDGQGREAFF.

The genes are TRBV20-1 and TRBJ1-4. Per the germline V gene, CDR1 is DFQATT and CDR2 is SNEGSKA (reference sequence). This CDR3 contains 16 residues. The CDR3 sequence: CSASRDLGATNEKLFF.

CDR3 region: CASSTSGGGEQFF. V usage is TRBV7-9 and J usage is TRBJ2-1; no DNA is available, so the TRBD1 call from TCRdb remains unchecked. Germline V CDR1 and CDR2: SEHNR, FQNEAQ (reference sequence). The CDR3 is 13 amino acids.

The CDR3 sequence is CASSPGTGNFAGELFF. The rearrangement links TRBV18 to TRBJ2-2; without DNA, the TCRdb call of TRBD1 cannot be checked. This CDR3 has 16 residues. The germline gives CDR1 KGHSH, CDR2 LQKENI.

This chain connects TRBV29-1 to TRBJ2-7; TCRdb outputs TRBD1, but without DNA this stays unchecked. Germline V gene lookup returns CDR1 SQVTM and CDR2 ANQGSEA. The CDR3 loop spans 15 amino acids. This chain's CDR3 is CSVQRGTGRSYEQYF.

This chain joins TRBV7-2 and TRBJ1-2; as DNA is missing, the TRBD1 call by TCRdb cannot be tested. This CDR3 spans 14 amino acids. Germline V lookup: CDR1 SGHTA, CDR2 FQGNSA. The CDR3 region is CASSLSGQNYGYTF.

The J gene is TRBJ1-1, the V gene TRBV27; TCRdb designates TRBD1, a call that cannot be tested without DNA. Germline V lookup: CDR1 MNHEY, CDR2 SMNVEV (reference sequence). The CDR3 consists of 18 residues. This CDR3 reads CASSSLRFTGEGYTEAFF.

The rearrangement joins TRBV11-2 to TRBJ1-1. The CDR3 spans 15 residues. The germline V gene has CDR1 SGHAT and CDR2 FQNNGV. CDR3 sequence reads: CASSLSRTKNTEAFF.

The chain is built from TRBV28 and TRBJ2-5. The germline V gene has CDR1 MDHEN and CDR2 SYDVKM. CDR3 length: 12 amino acids. The CDR3 reads CASSLYTGFQYF.

This sequence joins TRBV7-8 and TRBJ2-1; TCRdb returns TRBD2, unconfirmable since there is no DNA. The V gene's germline CDR1 is SGHVS and CDR2 FQNEAQ. CDR3 length: 15 residues. This CDR3 is CASSQRTSGGNEQFF.

The chain carries TRBV20-1 and TRBJ2-7; no DNA is available, so the TRBD1 call from TCRdb remains unchecked. The CDR3 has 15 amino acids. Germline values: CDR1 DFQATT, CDR2 SNEGSKA (reference sequence). This CDR3 is CSARSRDRGLYEQYF.

This chain links TRBV27 with TRBJ2-5; TCRdb lists TRBD2, though no DNA is available to test this call. CDR3 length equals 15 residues. Germline loops: CDR1 MNHEY, CDR2 SMNVEV (reference sequence). The CDR3 sequence is CASTLAGGNQETQYF.

This chain joins TRBV18 and TRBJ1-1; TCRdb reports TRBD1, a call that lacks DNA to check it against. There are 16 residues in the CDR3. Germline V gene sequence: CDR1 KGHSH, CDR2 LQKENI. The CDR3 spells CASSPLDTPANTEAFF.

The J gene is TRBJ1-1, the V gene TRBV5-1; TCRdb reports TRBD1, a call that lacks DNA to check it against. Germline V gene data show CDR1 as SGHRS and CDR2 as YFSETQ. CDR3 size: 15 residues. CDR3 amino acids: CASSFNRELNTEAFF.

The V and J genes are TRBV20-1 and TRBJ1-2; checking the TCRdb D call of TRBD1 is not possible without DNA. CDR1 is DFQATT and CDR2 is SNEGSKA in the germline V gene (reference sequence). The CDR3 loop spans 15 amino acids. This CDR3 is CSARSTPREGGGYTF.

This chain joins TRBV10-3 and TRBJ2-7; the D call of TRBD1 rests on TCRdb alone, since no DNA is present to check it. The CDR3 runs to 13 residues. Germline assignment: CDR1 ENHRY and CDR2 SYGVKD. The CDR3 here is CAISDRAAHEQYF.

The chain is built from TRBV20-1 and TRBJ1-5; checking the TCRdb D call of TRBD1 is not possible without DNA. CDR1 DFQATT and CDR2 SNEGSKA come from the germline V gene (reference sequence). There are 14 residues in the CDR3. This CDR3 is CSASEHRGPQPQHF.

The CDR3 is CSATGGQMNTEAFF. This chain connects TRBV29-1 to TRBJ1-1. The CDR3 runs to 14 residues. Germline values: CDR1 SQVTM, CDR2 ANQGSEA.

The V and J genes are TRBV5-1 and TRBJ2-2; TCRdb proposes TRBD1, but this gene call is untestable without DNA. Germline CDR1 SGHRS, CDR2 YFSETQ. The CDR3 is made up of 17 amino acids. CDR3 residues: CASSLASQDRVAGELFF.

V gene TRBV29-1 combines with J gene TRBJ1-1; TCRdb designates TRBD1, a call that cannot be tested without DNA. The CDR3 spans 15 residues. Germline loops: CDR1 SQVTM, CDR2 ANQGSEA. CDR3 loop: CSVSPDRVRYTEAFF.

The chain recombines TRBV28 with TRBJ1-2; there is no DNA to check the TCRdb D call of TRBD1. CDR1 MDHEN and CDR2 SYDVKM come from the germline V gene. The CDR3 length is 17 residues. CDR3 loop: CASSSLGGGTNLYGYTF.

V is TRBV18 and J is TRBJ2-3; TCRdb designates TRBD2, a call that cannot be tested without DNA. This CDR3 is 15 amino acids long. Germline CDR1 reads KGHSH; CDR2 reads LQKENI. The CDR3 region is CASSPRLRGTDTQYF. Full variable domain (rest looked up from reference TRBV18 and TRBJ2-3): NAGVMQNPRHLVRRRGQEARLRCSPMKGHSHVYWYRQLPEEGLKFMVYLQKENIIDESGMPKERFSAEFPKEGPSILRIQQVVRGDSAAYFCASSPRLRGTDTQYFGPGTRLTVL.